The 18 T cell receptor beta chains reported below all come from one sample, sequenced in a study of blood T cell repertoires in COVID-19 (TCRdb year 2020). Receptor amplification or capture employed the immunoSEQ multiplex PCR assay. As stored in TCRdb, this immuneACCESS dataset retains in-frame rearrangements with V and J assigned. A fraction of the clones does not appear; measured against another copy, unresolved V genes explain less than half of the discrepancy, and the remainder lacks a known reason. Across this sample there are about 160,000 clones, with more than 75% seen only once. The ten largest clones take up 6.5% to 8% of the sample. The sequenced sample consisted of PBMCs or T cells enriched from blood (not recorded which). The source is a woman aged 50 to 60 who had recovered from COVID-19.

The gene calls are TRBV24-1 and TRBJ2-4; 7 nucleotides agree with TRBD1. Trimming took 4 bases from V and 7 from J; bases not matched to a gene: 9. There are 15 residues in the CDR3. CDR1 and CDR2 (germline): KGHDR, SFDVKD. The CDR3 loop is CATSDRQGVGNIQYF. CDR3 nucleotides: TGTGCCACCAGTGACCGCCAGGGGGTCGGGAACATTCAGTACTTC.

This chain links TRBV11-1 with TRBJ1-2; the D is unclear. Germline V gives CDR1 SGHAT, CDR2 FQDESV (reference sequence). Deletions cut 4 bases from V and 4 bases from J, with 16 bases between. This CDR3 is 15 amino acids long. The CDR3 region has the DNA TGTGCCAGCAGCTCGAGAGGGCAGGCTAGCTATGGCTACACCTTC. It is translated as CASSSRGQASYGYTF.

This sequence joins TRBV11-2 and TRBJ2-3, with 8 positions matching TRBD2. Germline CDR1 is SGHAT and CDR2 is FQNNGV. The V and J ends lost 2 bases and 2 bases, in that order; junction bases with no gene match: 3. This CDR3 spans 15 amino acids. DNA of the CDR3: TGTGCCAGCAGCTTAACTAGCGGATACACAGATACGCAGTATTTT. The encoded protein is CASSLTSGYTDTQYF.

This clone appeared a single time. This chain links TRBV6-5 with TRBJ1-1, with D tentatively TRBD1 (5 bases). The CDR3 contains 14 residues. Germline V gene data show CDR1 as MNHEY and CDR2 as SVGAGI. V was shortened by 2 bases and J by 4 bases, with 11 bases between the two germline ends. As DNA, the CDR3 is TGTGCCAGCAGTTACATGACAGCGGGCACTGAAGCTTTCTTT. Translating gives CASSYMTAGTEAFF.

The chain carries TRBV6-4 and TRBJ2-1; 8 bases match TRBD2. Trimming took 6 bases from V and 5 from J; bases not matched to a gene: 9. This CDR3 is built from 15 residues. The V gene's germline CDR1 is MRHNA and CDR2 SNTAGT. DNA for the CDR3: TGTGCCAGCAGCGGGGGGGCAGGGTTCAACAATGAGCAGTTCTTC. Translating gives CASSGGAGFNNEQFF.

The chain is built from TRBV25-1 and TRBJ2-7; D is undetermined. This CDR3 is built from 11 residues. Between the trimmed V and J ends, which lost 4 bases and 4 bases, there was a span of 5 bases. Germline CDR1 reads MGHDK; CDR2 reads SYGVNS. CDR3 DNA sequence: TGTGCCAGCAGTGGAGGTTACGAGCAGTACTTC. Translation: CASSGGYEQYF.

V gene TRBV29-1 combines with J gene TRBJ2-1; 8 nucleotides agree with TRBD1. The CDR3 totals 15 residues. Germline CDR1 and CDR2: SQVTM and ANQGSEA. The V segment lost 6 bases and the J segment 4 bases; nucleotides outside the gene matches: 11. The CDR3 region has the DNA TGCAGCGTCCTTCCCGACAGGGGACAATACAATGAGCAGTTCTTC. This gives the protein CSVLPDRGQYNEQFF.

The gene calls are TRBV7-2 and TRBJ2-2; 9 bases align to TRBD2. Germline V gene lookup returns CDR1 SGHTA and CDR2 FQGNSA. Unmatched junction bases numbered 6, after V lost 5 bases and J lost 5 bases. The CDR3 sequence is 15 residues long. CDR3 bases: TGTGCCAGCAGCCGGAGCGGGGGGAGGACCGGGGAGCTGTTTTTT. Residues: CASSRSGGRTGELFF.

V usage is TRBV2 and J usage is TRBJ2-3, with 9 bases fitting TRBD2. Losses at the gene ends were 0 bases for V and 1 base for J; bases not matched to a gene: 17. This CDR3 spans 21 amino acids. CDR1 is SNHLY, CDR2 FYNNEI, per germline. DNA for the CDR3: TGTGCCAGCAGTGAAGCGCGGTGGCGGGGGGGCTCTATGTCGGGCACAGATACGCAGTATTTT. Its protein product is CASSEARWRGGSMSGTDTQYF.

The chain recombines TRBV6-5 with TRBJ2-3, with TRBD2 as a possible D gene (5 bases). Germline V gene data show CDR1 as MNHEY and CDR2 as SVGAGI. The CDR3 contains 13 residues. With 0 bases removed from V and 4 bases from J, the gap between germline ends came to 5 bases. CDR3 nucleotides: TGTGCCAGCAGTTACTCCGGGGCAGATACGCAGTATTTT. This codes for CASSYSGADTQYF.

This chain's CDR3 is CASSMGQGNTGELFF. The CDR3 DNA reads TGTGCCAGCAGCATGGGACAGGGTAACACCGGGGAGCTGTTTTTT. This rearrangement joins TRBV5-4 to TRBJ2-2, with 9 bases fitting TRBD1. Germline CDR1 reads SGHNT; CDR2 reads YYREEE (reference sequence). V shed 4 bases, J shed 2 bases, and the junction held 3 bases outside the gene matches. CDR3 length: 15 residues.

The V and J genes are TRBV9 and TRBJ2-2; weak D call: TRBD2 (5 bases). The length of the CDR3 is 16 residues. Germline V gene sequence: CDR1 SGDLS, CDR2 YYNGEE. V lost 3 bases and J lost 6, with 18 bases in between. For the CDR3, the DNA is TGTGCCAGCAGCGCACCAGGACTCCGTTTTCCCGGGGAGCTGTTTTTT. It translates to CASSAPGLRFPGELFF.

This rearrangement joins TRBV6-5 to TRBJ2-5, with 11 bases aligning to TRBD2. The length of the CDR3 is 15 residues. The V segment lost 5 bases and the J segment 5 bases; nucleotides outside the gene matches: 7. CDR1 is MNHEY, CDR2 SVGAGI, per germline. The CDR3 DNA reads TGTGCCAGCAGTAGGGGGACTAGCGGCCGGGAGACCCAGTACTTC. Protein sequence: CASSRGTSGRETQYF.

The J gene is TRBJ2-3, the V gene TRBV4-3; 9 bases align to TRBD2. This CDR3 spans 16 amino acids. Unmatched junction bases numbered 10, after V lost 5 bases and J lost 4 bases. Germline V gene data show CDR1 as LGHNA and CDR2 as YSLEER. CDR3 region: CASSEGSGGGADTQYF. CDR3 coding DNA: TGCGCCAGCAGCGAAGGCAGCGGCGGGGGGGCAGATACGCAGTATTTT.

The DNA of the CDR3 is TGCGCCAGCAGCTTGGTGGGGGGACCGGGCGGGGAGACCCAGTACTTC. Its protein is CASSLVGGPGGETQYF. The chain has TRBV5-1 and TRBJ2-5, with a possible D match to TRBD2 (6 bases). Germline loops: CDR1 SGHRS, CDR2 YFSETQ. The CDR3 extends over 16 amino acids. Trimming took off 0 bases at V and 5 bases at J, with 17 bases between the two ends.

CDR3 region: CASSSPPTGGNDEQYF. The CDR3 coding sequence is TGTGCCAGCAGTTCCCCCCCGACAGGGGGCAACGACGAGCAGTACTTC. V is TRBV27 and J is TRBJ2-7, with 10 bases identical to TRBD1. Germline CDR1 is MNHEY and CDR2 is SMNVEV (reference sequence). There are 16 residues in the CDR3. With V trimmed by 4 bases and J by 5 bases, 11 bases remained unmatched.

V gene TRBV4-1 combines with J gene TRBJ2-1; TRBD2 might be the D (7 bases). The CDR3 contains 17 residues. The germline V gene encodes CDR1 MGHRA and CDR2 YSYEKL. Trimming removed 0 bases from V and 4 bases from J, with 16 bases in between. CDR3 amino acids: CASSQDIGGGIYNEQFF. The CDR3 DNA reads TGCGCCAGCAGCCAAGACATCGGCGGGGGCATTTACAATGAGCAGTTCTTC.

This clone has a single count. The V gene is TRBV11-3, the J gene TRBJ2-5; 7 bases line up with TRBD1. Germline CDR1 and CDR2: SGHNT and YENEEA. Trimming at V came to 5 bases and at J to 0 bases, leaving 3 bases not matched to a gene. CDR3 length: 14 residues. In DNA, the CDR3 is TGTGCCAGCAGCCGCGGACAGGACCAAGAGACCCAGTACTTC. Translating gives CASSRGQDQETQYF.